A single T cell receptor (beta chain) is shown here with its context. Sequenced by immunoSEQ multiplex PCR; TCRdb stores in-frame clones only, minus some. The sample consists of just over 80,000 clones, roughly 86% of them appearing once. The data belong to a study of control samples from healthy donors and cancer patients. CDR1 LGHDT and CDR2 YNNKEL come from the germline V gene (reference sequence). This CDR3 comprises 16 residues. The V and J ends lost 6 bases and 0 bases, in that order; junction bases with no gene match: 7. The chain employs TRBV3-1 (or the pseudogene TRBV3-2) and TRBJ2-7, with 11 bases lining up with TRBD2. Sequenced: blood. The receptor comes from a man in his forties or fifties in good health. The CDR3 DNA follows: TGTGCCAGCAGTCGTTCTAGCGGGGGGACCTCCTACGAGCAGTACTTC. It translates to CASSRSSGGTSYEQYF.